The following is a T cell receptor beta chain sequence with its context. What it binds is not known. The junction had 9 bases not matched to a gene; V was cut back by 8 bases and J by 5 bases. This CDR3 is 13 amino acids long. Germline values: CDR1 SNHLY, CDR2 FYNNEI. The sample belongs to a study of shared clonotypes between healthy human individuals. Study-wide points: Among donors, clonotype sharing was expected to be affected by sequencing depth.

TCRdb keeps only in-frame clones here, not all; method: immunoSEQ multiplex PCR. The data contain under 700,000 clones, around 96% of them singletons. Naive-designated CD8 cells lacked CD45RO, were positively enriched for CCR7, and omitted terminally differentiated effector memory CD45RA+ cells. This sequence was found in a woman aged 30 to 39 in good health. The J gene is TRBJ2-7, the V gene TRBV2, with TRBD2 identical over 7 bases. The sequenced sample consisted of naive CD8+ T cells sorted from blood. The CDR3 sequence is CASGGERTNEQYF. In DNA form, the CDR3 reads TGTGCCAGCGGGGGGGAGAGGACTAACGAGCAGTACTTC.